Reported below is one TCR beta chain. Its antigen is currently unknown. Looked up from germline, CDR1 is LGHDT and CDR2 is YNNKEL (reference sequence). The CDR3 extends over 16 amino acids. V lost 3 bases, J lost 0 bases, and 12 bases lay in between. This entry is derived from a study of post-analysis software for immune sequencing data. Study-wide findings and caveats: Significantly decreased normalized Chao1 diversity was recorded for multiple sclerosis patients relative to controls. Controls showed lower frequencies than patients for five TRBV segments, and TRBV5-6, TRBV5-1 and TRBV20-1 were among these.

Unique molecular identifiers were present in the TCR beta cDNA libraries. Via MiXCR, TCRdb re-called the PCR reads, giving one row per CDR3 protein. This sample has about 430,000 distinct CDR3 sequences; 35% to 45% occur once, and the top ten carry less than 10%. Specimen: blood. This sequence joins TRBV3-1 and TRBJ2-1; no reliable D call. The source is a girl aged 2-10 years with multiple sclerosis. CDR3 amino acids: CASSHLTPSSYNEQFF. The CDR3 nucleotides read TGTGCCAGCAGCCATTTGACGCCGAGCTCCTACAATGAGCAGTTCTTC.